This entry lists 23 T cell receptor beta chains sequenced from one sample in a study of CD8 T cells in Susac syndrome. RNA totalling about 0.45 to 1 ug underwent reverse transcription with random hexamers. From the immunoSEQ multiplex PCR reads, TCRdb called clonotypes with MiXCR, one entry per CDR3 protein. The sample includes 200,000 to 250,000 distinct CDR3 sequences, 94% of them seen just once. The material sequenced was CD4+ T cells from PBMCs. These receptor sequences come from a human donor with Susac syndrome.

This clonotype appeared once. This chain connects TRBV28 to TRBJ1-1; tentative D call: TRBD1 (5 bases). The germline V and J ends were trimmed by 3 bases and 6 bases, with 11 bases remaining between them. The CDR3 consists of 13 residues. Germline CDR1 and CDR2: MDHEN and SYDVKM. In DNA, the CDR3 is TGTGCCAGCAGTTTGGGCAGGGTCGCTGAAGCTTTCTTT. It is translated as CASSLGRVAEAFF.

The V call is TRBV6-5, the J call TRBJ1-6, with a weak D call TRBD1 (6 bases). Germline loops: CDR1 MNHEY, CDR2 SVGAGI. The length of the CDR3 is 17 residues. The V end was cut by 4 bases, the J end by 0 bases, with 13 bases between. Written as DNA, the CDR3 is TGTGCCAGCAGTTCTCAGGGGCTTAGCTCCTATAATTCACCCCTCCACTTT. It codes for CASSSQGLSSYNSPLHF.

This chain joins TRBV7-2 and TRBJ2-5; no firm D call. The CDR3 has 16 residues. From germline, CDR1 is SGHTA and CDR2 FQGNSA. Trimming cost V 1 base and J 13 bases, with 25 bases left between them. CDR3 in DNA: TGTGCCAGCAGCTTAGAGTCGGCAACTTCAAGAAGCATGGGGTACTTC. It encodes CASSLESATSRSMGYF. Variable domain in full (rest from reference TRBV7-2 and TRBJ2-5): GAGVSQSPSNKVTEKGKDVELRCDPISGHTALYWYRQSLGQGLEFLIYFQGNSAPDKSGLPSDRFSAERTGGSVSTLTIQRTQQEDSAVYLCASSLESATSRSMGYFGPGTRLLVL.

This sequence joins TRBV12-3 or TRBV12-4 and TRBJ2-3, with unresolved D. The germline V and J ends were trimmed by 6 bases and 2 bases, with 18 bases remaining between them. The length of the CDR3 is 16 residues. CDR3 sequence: CASSPVTGSPTDTQYF. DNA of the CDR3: TGTGCCAGCAGCCCAGTAACCGGCAGCCCCACAGATACGCAGTATTTT.

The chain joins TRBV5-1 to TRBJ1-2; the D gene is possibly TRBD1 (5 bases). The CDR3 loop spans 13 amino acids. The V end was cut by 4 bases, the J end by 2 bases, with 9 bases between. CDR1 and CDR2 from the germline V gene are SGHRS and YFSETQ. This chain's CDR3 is CASSADINYGYTF. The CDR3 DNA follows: TGCGCCAGCAGCGCGGACATAAACTATGGCTACACCTTC.

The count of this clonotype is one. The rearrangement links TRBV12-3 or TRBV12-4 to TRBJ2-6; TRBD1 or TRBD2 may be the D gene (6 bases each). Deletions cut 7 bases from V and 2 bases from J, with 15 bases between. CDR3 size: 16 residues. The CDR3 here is CASTLNGGAGANVLTF. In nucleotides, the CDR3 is TGTGCCAGCACTCTTAACGGGGGCGCTGGGGCCAACGTCCTGACTTTC.

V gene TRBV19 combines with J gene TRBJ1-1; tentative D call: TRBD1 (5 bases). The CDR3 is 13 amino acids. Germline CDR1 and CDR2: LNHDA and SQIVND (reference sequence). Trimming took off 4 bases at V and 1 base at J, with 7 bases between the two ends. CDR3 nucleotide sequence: TGTGCCAGTAGTAGGGGGTGGAACACTGAAGCTTTCTTT. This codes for CASSRGWNTEAFF.

The CDR3 region has the DNA TGTGCCAGCAGCTTAGCGAGGCTCTCCTACGAGCAGTACTTC. This codes for CASSLARLSYEQYF. The chain employs TRBV7-8 and TRBJ2-7; D call uncertain. Germline CDR1 and CDR2: SGHVS and FQNEAQ. V lost 0 bases to trimming and J lost 0 bases, with 6 bases between them. CDR3 length: 14 residues. Using reference TRBV7-8 and TRBJ2-7 for the parts outside the CDR3, the full variable domain is GAGVSQSPRYKVAKRGQDVALRCDPISGHVSLFWYQQALGQGPEFLTYFQNEAQLDKSGLPSDRFFAERPEGSVSTLKIQRTQQEDSAVYLCASSLARLSYEQYFGPGTRLTVT.

CDR3 sequence reads: CASTLGTPWGYTF. CDR3 nucleotides: TGTGCCAGCACCCTAGGCACGCCATGGGGCTACACCTTC. J is TRBJ1-2 and V is TRBV7-9; D is ambiguous. The V gene lost 7 bases and the J gene lost 8 bases, with 17 bases spanning the gap. In germline, CDR1 is SEHNR, CDR2 FQNEAQ (reference sequence). The CDR3 runs to 13 residues.

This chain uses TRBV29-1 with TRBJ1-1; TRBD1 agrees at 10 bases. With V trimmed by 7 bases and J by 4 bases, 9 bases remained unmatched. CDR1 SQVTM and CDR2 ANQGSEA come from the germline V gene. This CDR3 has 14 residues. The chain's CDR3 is CSAGTGEWATEAFF. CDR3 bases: TGCAGCGCCGGGACAGGGGAATGGGCCACTGAAGCTTTCTTT.

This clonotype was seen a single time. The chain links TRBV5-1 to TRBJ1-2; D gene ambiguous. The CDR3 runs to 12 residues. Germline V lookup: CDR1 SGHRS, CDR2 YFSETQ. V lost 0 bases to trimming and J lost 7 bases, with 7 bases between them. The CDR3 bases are TGCGCCAGCAGCTTGGCGGGTTTTGGCTACACCTTC. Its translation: CASSLAGFGYTF.

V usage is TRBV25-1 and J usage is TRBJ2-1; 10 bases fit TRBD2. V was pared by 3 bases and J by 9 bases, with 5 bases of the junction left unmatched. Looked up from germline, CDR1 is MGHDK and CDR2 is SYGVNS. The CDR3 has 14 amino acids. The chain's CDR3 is CASSDSGGWIEQFF. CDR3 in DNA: TGTGCCAGCAGTGATAGCGGGGGGTGGATTGAGCAGTTCTTC.

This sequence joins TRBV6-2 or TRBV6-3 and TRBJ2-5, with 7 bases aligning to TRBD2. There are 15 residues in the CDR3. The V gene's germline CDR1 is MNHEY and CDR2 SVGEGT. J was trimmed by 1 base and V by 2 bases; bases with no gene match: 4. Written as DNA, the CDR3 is TGTGCCAGCAGTTACGCGGGGGAGCCCCAAGAGACCCAGTACTTC. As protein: CASSYAGEPQETQYF.

In nucleotides, the CDR3 is TGCAGCGTTGGTGGGGGACAGGGGGGCGAGCAGTACTTC. Translating gives CSVGGGQGGEQYF. The chain employs TRBV29-1 and TRBJ2-7; TRBD1 matches 11 bases. The germline gives CDR1 SQVTM, CDR2 ANQGSEA. V gave up 4 bases and J gave up 6 bases; unmatched junction bases: 5. The CDR3 is made up of 13 amino acids.

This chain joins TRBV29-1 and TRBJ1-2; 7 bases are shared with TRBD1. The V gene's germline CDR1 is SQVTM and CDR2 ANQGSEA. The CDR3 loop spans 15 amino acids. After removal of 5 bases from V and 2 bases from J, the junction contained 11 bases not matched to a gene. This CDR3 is CSVTDRPTSNYGYTF. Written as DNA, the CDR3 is TGCAGCGTTACGGACAGGCCCACCTCCAACTATGGCTACACCTTC.

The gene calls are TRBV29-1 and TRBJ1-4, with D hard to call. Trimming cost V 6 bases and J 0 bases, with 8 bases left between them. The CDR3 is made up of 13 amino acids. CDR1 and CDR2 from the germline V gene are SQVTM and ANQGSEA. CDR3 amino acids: CSVPSATNEKLFF. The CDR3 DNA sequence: TGCAGCGTCCCATCCGCAACTAATGAAAAACTGTTTTTT.

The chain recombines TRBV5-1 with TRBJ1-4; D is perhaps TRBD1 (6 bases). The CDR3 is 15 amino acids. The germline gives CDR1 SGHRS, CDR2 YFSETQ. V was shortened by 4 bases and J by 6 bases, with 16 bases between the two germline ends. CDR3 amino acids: CASSPQQGEDEKLFF. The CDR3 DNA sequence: TGCGCCAGCAGCCCCCAACAGGGAGAAGATGAAAAACTGTTTTTT.

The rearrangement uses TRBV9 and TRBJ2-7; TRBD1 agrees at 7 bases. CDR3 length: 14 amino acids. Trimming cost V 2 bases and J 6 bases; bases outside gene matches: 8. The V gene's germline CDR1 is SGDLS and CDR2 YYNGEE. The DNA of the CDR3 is TGTGCCAGCAGCGTGTGGGACAGCAAATCCGAGCAGTACTTC. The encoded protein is CASSVWDSKSEQYF.

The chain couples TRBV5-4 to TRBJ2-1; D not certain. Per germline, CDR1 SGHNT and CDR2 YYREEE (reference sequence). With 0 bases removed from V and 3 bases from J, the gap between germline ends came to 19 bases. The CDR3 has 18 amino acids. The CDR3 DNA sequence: TGTGCCAGCAGCTTGGGAGAGAGAGGCTCCGTGTACTACAATGAGCAGTTCTTC. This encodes CASSLGERGSVYYNEQFF.

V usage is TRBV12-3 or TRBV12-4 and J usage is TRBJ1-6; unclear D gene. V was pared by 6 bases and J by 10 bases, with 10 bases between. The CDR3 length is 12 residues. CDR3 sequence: CASRSFESPLHF. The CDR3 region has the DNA TGTGCCAGCAGATCATTCGAATCACCCCTCCACTTT.

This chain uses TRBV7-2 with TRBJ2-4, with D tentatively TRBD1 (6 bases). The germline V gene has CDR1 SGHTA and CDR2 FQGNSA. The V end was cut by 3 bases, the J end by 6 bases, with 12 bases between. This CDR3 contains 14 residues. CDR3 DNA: TGTGCCAGCAGCTTCCGGGACACAGGAAACATTCAGTACTTC. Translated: CASSFRDTGNIQYF.

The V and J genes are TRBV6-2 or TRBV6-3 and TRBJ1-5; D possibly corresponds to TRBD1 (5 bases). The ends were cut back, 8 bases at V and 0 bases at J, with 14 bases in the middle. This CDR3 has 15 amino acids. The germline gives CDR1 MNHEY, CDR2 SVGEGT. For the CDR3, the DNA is TGTGCCAGCGGGGGACTAAGGGATAGCAATCAGCCCCAGCATTTT. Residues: CASGGLRDSNQPQHF.

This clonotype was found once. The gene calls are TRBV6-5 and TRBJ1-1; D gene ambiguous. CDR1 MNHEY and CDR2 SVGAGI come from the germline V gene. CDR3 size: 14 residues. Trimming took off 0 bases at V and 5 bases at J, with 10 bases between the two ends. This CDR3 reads CASSYSYLKTEAFF. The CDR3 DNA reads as TGTGCCAGCAGTTACTCGTACCTTAAGACTGAAGCTTTCTTT.